The T cell receptor (beta chain) under discussion was sequenced for a study of response to subunit inactivated influenza vaccine. Germline V gene data show CDR1 as SGHTA and CDR2 as FQGNSA. V lost 1 base and J lost 7, with 8 bases in between. The CDR3 contains 13 residues. TCRdb processed the RT-PCR reads anew with MiXCR; each CDR3 protein has one entry. The sample includes more than 400,000 distinct CDR3 sequences, approximately 11% seen only once; the top ten take over 9.5%. This clonotype has more than one count but fewer than ten. The V gene is TRBV7-2, the J gene TRBJ2-1, with unresolved D. The TCR originated in a man over 45 who received an inactivated influenza vaccine. The sequencing here drew on PBMCs from blood, taken roughly 6 weeks after vaccination. The CDR3 spells CASSLGRPNEQFF. The CDR3 DNA sequence: TGTGCCAGCAGCTTAGGACGCCCGAATGAGCAGTTCTTC.